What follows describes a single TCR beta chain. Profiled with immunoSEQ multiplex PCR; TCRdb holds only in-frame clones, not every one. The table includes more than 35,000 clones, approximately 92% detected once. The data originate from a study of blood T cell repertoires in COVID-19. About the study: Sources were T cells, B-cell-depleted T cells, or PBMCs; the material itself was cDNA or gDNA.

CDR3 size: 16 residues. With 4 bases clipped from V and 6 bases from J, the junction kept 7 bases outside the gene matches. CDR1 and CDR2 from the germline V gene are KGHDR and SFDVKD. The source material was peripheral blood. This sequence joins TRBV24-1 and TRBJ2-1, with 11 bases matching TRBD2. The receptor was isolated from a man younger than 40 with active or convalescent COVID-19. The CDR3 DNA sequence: TGTGCCACCAGTGACCATCGACTAGCGGGAATCAATGAGCAGTTCTTC. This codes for CATSDHRLAGINEQFF.